What follows are 5 T cell receptor beta chains derived from one specimen sequenced in a study of blood T cell repertoires in COVID-19. Sequencing was performed with immunoSEQ multiplex PCR; in TCRdb, only in-frame clones are kept and a portion is missing. The sample has approximately 92,000 clones, around 76% seen once. Sequencing was done on a sample of peripheral blood. The receptors originated from an elderly man with acute or convalescent COVID-19.

V usage is TRBV4-1 and J usage is TRBJ2-2, with 9 bases that match TRBD1. CDR1 is MGHRA, CDR2 YSYEKL, per germline. Trimming took 1 base from V and 3 from J; bases not matched to a gene: 0. The CDR3 covers 15 residues. The CDR3 spells CASSQGQGDTGELFF. The CDR3 DNA reads TGCGCCAGCAGCCAAGGACAGGGGGACACCGGGGAGCTGTTTTTT.

The chain recombines TRBV9 with TRBJ2-7; TRBD1 aligns across 10 bases. The CDR3 length is 14 residues. Germline trimming cut 4 bases from V and 4 bases from J; bases unmatched to any gene: 5. Germline loops: CDR1 SGDLS, CDR2 YYNGEE. The CDR3 here is CASSPGQGFYEQYF. CDR3 bases: TGTGCCAGCAGCCCGGGACAGGGGTTTTACGAGCAGTACTTC.

Only a few counts were recorded for this clone. J is TRBJ1-3 and V is TRBV7-8, with D hard to call. Germline V gene sequence: CDR1 SGHVS, CDR2 FQNEAQ. This CDR3 region has 13 residues. The V end lost 5 bases, the J end lost 0 bases, and 5 bases lay between the germline ends. The DNA of the CDR3 is TGTGCCAGCAGCCGGAGCTCTGGAAACACCATATATTTT. This translates into CASSRSSGNTIYF.

This sequence joins TRBV7-6 and TRBJ1-2; D is possibly TRBD1 (6 bases). This CDR3 is built from 15 residues. Germline V CDR1 and CDR2: SGHVS, FNYEAQ. Trimming removed 4 bases at V and 6 bases at J, with 18 bases between. The CDR3 nucleotides read TGTGCCAGCAGCTCGGTTGGGGGCAGGGCGGATGGCTACACCTTC. Translated, it gives CASSSVGGRADGYTF. The full variable domain, in which reference TRBV7-6 and TRBJ1-2 provide the parts outside the CDR3, is GAGVSQSPRYKVTKRGQDVALRCDPISGHVSLYWYRQALGQGPEFLTYFNYEAQQDKSGLPNDRFSAERPEGSISTLTIQRTEQRDSAMYRCASSSVGGRADGYTFGSGTRLTVV.

The rearrangement joins TRBV6-5 to TRBJ2-1; D unclear. The CDR3 loop spans 15 amino acids. The ends were cut back, 0 bases at V and 0 bases at J, with 6 bases in the middle. CDR1 MNHEY and CDR2 SVGAGI come from the germline V gene. CDR3 nucleotides: TGTGCCAGCAGTTACTCCGTCTTCTCCTACAATGAGCAGTTCTTC. Its protein product is CASSYSVFSYNEQFF.